The entry below describes one T cell receptor beta chain. Its antigen remains undetermined. Base quality data are lacking; no much larger clone is found one base away. Receptors were amplified or captured by the immunoSEQ multiplex PCR assay. High-throughput TCR-beta CDR3 sequencing of genomic DNA from most patients was performed by Adaptive Biotechnologies. In the original analysis: TCR sequencing data were retrieved from Adaptive's ImmunoSEQ software for 18 patients, whereas three other patients were processed with MiXCR and VDJtools. Because the origin of CDR3 nucleotide sequences shared between donor and recipient could not be assigned, those sequences were removed. At least 2-fold expansion over unstimulated cells and a minimum CFSE-low frequency of 0.002% (template counts) or 0.001% (read counts) were required for clones to be classified as alloreactive. Mappable clones were those detected in sequenced pre-transplant spleen, lymph node, or MLR CFSE-low populations of the donor or recipient. The cumulative frequency of alloreactive clones was calculated as a percentage of all sequences, weighted by copy number. TCRdb obtained this table from immuneACCESS and retained in-frame rearrangements with V and J assigned. These tables miss some clones; where compared with another copy, unresolved V genes account for less than half of the shortfall, and the remainder is unexplained. V, J and clone size were drawn from that table, and D and trimming were deduced from the DNA. The sample yields approximately 60,000 clones; approximately 91% were counted once. The ten largest clones represent 1.5% to 2% of the sample.

To isolate intraepithelial and lamina propria lymphocytes from graft specimens, dithiothreitol, EDTA incubations and collagenase D digestion were used. Bulk TCR-beta sequencing was performed on serial intestinal graft biopsy specimens collected as late as 600 days after transplant. This specimen comes from a study of graft-versus-host responses after intestinal transplantation (dated by TCRdb to the early 2020s). Looking at the study overall: The transplants that recipients received were multivisceral, liver-intestinal, or isolated intestinal. All recipients received anti-thymocyte globulin induction followed by maintenance tacrolimus and steroids for around 3 years. Bulk TCR-beta CDR3 sequencing was used to track graft-versus-host and host-versus-graft alloreactive T cell clones in the graft, circulation and bone marrow after intestinal transplantation. To identify alloreactive clones, pre-transplant mixed lymphocyte reaction products were sequenced and compared with unstimulated pre-transplant donor and recipient T cells. The cohort enrolled around 25 intestinal transplant recipients including one retransplant, and a few patients lacking pretransplant specimens were excluded. A peak of at least 4% donor T cells among recipient peripheral blood mononuclear cells was the definition used for donor T cell macrochimerism. Samples from a few later patients were sequenced in-house on an Illumina MiSeq with MiXCR processing rather than by the commercial service. Results the study describes overall, beyond this receptor: Early after transplant, declines in HvG clones were associated with peak levels of circulating GvH clones. The relatively low number and heterogeneity of intestinal transplant patients limited the conclusions. GvH clones were found in recipient bone marrow, and some of the GvH clones appeared earlier in ileal mucosa or blood, which is consistent with an intestinal mucosal origin. Patients with donor T cell macrochimerism had high GvH to HvG T cell clonal ratios in their allografts.

Reading the germline V gene gives CDR1 KGHSH and CDR2 LQKENI. CDR3 length: 18 amino acids, cysteine to phenylalanine. CDR3 DNA is the only sequence kept; it has 54 bases, read in frame from the first base. Here V drops 6 bases and J drops 1 base, and the junction holds 15 bases not matched to any gene. The receptor was derived from a human patient who received an intestinal transplant, so some T cells may come from the graft donor. This sequence uses TRBV18 and TRBJ2-7, with 10 junctional bases fitting TRBD2. The sample was ileum tissue, taken more than 350 days after transplant. The CDR3 reads as follows: CASSPRGLAGEKSYEQYF. The nucleotide sequence is TGTGCCAGCTCTCCCCGGGGGCTAGCGGGGGAAAAGTCCTACGAGCAGTACTTC.